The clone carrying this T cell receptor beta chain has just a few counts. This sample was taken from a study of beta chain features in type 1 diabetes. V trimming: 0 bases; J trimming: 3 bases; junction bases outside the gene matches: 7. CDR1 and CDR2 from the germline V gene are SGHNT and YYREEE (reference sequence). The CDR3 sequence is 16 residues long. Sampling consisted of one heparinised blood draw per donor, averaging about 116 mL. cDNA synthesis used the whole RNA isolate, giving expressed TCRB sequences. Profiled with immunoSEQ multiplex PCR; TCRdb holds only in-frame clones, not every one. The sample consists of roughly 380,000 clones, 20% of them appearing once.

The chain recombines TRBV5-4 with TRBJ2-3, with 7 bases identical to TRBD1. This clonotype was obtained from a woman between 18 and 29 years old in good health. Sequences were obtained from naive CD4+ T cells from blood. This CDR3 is CASSLGPTGNTDTQYF. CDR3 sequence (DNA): TGTGCCAGCAGCTTGGGTCCGACAGGGAATACAGATACGCAGTATTTT.